This TCR beta chain appears in the sequencing data of a study of CD8 T cells in Susac syndrome. Study context: Blood was drawn from Susac syndrome patients while they were therapy-naive, on corticosteroids, or on intravenous immunoglobulin alone.

Reverse transcription of about 0.45 to 1 ug RNA was carried out with random hexamers. Via MiXCR, TCRdb re-called the immunoSEQ multiplex PCR reads, giving one row per CDR3 protein. This sample carries approximately 49,000 distinct CDR3 sequences, just under 95% of them seen once, and the ten largest clones take less than 0.9%. Sequencing of TCR beta was performed on blood CD8+ and CD4+ T cells. Isolation of CD8+ and CD4+ T cells was performed negatively, whereas enrichment of TEMRA cells was done by FACS. The V end was cut by 7 bases, the J end by 2 bases, with 7 bases between. This CDR3 contains 11 residues. Germline CDR1 and CDR2: SQVTM and ANQGSEA. Points on this clonotype: What it recognizes is unknown.

Whole-study findings and limits: Susac-specific public clones were found in total CD8+ and CD8+ TEMRA repertoires, numbering fewer than 20 and five, respectively.

Material: CD8+ T cells from PBMCs. This chain links TRBV29-1 with TRBJ2-3; D gene ambiguous. The sequence came from a human donor with Susac syndrome. The CDR3 spells CSAIVTDTQYF. The DNA of the CDR3 is TGCAGCGCAATAGTCACAGATACGCAGTATTTT.